This passage covers 2 T cell receptor beta chains from one sample sequenced in a study of T cells after yellow fever vaccination. TCRdb ran MiXCR on the 5' RACE reads and lists one entry per CDR3 protein. Of more than 15,000 distinct CDR3 sequences listed, approximately 4% are singletons. Sample: PBMCs, either bulk or a sorted T-cell subset (CD4+, CD8+, memory, or dextramer-sorted; not recorded which), taken 15 days after the yellow fever booster vaccination. The receptors originated from a young man who received the YFV17D yellow fever vaccine.

This clonotype has ten or more counts. V is TRBV9 and J is TRBJ2-3, with D unresolved. Trimming removed 0 bases at V and 3 bases at J, with 5 bases between. The CDR3 runs 13 residues. Germline V gene sequence: CDR1 SGDLS, CDR2 YYNGEE. The CDR3 nucleotides read TGTGCCAGCAGCGTAGTTAGTACAGATACGCAGTATTTT. The encoded protein is CASSVVSTDTQYF.

This clonotype was seen repeatedly, ten times or more. The chain links TRBV20-1 to TRBJ2-1, with a weak D call TRBD2 (6 bases). Germline V gene data show CDR1 as DFQATT and CDR2 as SNEGSKA (reference sequence). The CDR3 consists of 14 residues. V dropped 3 bases and J dropped 2 bases, with 11 bases sitting between them. The CDR3 region is CSASWGEAYNEQFF. Written as DNA, the CDR3 is TGCAGTGCTAGTTGGGGGGAGGCCTACAATGAGCAGTTCTTC.